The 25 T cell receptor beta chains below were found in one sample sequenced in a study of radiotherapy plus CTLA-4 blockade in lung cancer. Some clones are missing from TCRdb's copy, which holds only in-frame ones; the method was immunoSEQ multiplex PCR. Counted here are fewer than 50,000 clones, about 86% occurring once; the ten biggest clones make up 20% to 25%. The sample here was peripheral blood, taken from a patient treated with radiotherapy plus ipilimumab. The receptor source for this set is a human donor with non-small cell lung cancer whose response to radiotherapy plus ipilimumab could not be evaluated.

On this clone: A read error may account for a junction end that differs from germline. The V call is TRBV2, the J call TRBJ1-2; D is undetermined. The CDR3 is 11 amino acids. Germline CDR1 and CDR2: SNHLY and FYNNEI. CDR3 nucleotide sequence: TGTGCCAGCGGGCCTGAGAGCAGAGTTTACTTC. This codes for CASGPESRVYF.

Here the CDR3 reads CASSAPDRDYEQYF. CDR3 DNA: TGTGCCAGTAGTGCCCCAGACAGGGACTACGAGCAGTACTTC. J is TRBJ2-7 and V is TRBV19; the match to TRBD1 covers 7 bases. V lost 5 bases to trimming and J lost 3 bases; unmatched junction nucleotides: 7. CDR3 length: 14 amino acids. Per germline, CDR1 LNHDA and CDR2 SQIVND (reference sequence).

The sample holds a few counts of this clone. The CDR3 region has the DNA TGTGCCAGCAGTTCCGGGACAGAAGAAACAGATACGCAGTATTTT. Amino acid sequence: CASSSGTEETDTQYF. The chain uses TRBV6-5 and TRBJ2-3; 7 bases line up with TRBD1. The germline V gene encodes CDR1 MNHEY and CDR2 SVGAGI. The CDR3 covers 15 residues. V shed 4 bases, J shed 3 bases, and the junction held 7 bases outside the gene matches.

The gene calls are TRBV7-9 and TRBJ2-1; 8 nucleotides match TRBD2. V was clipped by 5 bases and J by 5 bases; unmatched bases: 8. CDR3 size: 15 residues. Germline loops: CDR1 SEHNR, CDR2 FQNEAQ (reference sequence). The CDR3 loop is CASSPPGRVDNEQFF. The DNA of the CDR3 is TGTGCCAGCAGCCCCCCCGGGAGGGTGGACAATGAGCAGTTCTTC.

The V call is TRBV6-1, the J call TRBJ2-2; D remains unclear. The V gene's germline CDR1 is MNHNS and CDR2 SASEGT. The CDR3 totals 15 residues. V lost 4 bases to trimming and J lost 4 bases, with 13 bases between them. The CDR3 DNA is TGTGCCAGCAGTGTGTTCAGCGTTTCCACCGGGGAGCTGTTTTTT. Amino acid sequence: CASSVFSVSTGELFF.

CDR3 DNA sequence: TGTGCCAGCAGCGGACCTAGACAGGACTATGGCTACACCTTC. Encoded protein: CASSGPRQDYGYTF. The J gene is TRBJ1-2, the V gene TRBV9; TRBD1 might be the D (6 bases). CDR3 length equals 14 residues. From germline, CDR1 is SGDLS and CDR2 YYNGEE. V was trimmed by 3 bases and J by 3 bases, leaving 12 bases between them.

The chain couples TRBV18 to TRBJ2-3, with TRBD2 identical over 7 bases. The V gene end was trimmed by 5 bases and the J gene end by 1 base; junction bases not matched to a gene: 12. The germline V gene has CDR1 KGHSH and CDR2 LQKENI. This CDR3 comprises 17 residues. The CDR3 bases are TGTGCCAGCTCAGTGCGGTCCGGGGGGTTTGGCACAGATACGCAGTATTTT. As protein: CASSVRSGGFGTDTQYF.

The chain's CDR3 is CASSSGGNNGYTF. CDR3 coding DNA: TGTGCCAGCAGCTCGGGGGGCAACAATGGCTACACCTTC. The chain links TRBV9 to TRBJ1-2; perhaps TRBD1 as D (6 bases). V was clipped by 4 bases and J by 6 bases, with 13 bases between them. Germline V gene sequence: CDR1 SGDLS, CDR2 YYNGEE. This CDR3 comprises 13 residues.

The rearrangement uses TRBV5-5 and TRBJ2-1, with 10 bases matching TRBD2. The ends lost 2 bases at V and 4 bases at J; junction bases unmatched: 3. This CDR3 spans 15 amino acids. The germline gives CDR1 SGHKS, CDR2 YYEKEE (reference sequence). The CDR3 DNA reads TGTGCCAGCAGCTTAACACTAGCGGGGTACAATGAGCAGTTCTTC. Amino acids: CASSLTLAGYNEQFF. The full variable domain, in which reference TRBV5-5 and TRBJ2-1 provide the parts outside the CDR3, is DAGVTQSPTHLIKTRGQQVTLRCSPISGHKSVSWYQQVLGQGPQFIFQYYEKEERGRGNFPDRFSARQFPNYSSELNVNALLLGDSALYLCASSLTLAGYNEQFFGPGTRLTVL.

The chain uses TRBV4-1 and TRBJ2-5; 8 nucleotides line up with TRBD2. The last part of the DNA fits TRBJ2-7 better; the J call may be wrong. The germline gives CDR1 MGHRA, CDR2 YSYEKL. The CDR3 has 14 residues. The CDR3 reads CASSPTSANYEQYF. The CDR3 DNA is TGCGCCAGCAGCCCGACTAGCGCCAACTACGAGCAGTACTTC.

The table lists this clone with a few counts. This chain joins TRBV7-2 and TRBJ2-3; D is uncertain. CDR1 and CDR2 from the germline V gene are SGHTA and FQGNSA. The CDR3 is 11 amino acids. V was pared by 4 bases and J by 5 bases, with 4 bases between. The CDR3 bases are TGTGCCAGCAGCTCCTTAGATACGCAGTATTTT. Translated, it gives CASSSLDTQYF.

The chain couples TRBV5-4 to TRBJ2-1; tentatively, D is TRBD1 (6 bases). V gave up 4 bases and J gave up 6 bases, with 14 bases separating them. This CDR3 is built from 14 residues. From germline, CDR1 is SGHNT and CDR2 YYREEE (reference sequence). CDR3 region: CASSLGTPGNEQFF. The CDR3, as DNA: TGTGCCAGCAGCCTCGGGACACCTGGCAATGAGCAGTTCTTC.

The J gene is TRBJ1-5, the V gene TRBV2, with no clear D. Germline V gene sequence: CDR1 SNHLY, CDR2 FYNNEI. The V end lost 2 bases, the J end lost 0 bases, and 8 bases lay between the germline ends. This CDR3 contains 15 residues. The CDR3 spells CASSEIRISNQPQHF. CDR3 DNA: TGTGCCAGCAGTGAAATCAGGATTAGCAATCAGCCCCAGCATTTT.

The CDR3 sequence is CASGPGQARSGAFF. The CDR3 nucleotides read TGTGCCAGCGGGCCGGGACAGGCCAGGAGTGGGGCTTTCTTT. The genes are TRBV28 and TRBJ1-1; 8 nucleotides match TRBD1. Germline V lookup: CDR1 MDHEN, CDR2 SYDVKM. The CDR3 runs 14 residues. V was pared by 8 bases and J by 11 bases, with 16 bases of the junction left unmatched.

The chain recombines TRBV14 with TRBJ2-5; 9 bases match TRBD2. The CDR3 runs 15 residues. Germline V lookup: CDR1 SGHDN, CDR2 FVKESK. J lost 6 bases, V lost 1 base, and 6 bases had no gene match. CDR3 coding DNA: TGTGCCAGCAGCCAAGTTGCGGGAGGGCCCCAGACCCAGTACTTC. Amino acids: CASSQVAGGPQTQYF.

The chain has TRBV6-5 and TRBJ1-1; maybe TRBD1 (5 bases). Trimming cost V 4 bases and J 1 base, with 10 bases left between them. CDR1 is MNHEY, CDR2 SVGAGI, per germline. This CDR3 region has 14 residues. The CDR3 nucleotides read TGTGCCAGCAGTTGGGGGGGAACGAACACTGAAGCTTTCTTT. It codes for CASSWGGTNTEAFF.

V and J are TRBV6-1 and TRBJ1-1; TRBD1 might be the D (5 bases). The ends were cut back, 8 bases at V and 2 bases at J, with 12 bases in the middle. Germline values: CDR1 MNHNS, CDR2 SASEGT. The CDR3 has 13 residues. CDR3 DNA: TGTGCCAGCCTCAGGGTCGACAACACTGAAGCTTTCTTT. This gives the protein CASLRVDNTEAFF.

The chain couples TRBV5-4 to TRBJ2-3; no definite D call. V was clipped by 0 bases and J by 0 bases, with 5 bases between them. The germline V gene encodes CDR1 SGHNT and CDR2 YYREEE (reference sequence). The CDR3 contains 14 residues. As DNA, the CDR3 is TGTGCCAGCAGCTTGGGCGGTAGCACAGATACGCAGTATTTT. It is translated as CASSLGGSTDTQYF.

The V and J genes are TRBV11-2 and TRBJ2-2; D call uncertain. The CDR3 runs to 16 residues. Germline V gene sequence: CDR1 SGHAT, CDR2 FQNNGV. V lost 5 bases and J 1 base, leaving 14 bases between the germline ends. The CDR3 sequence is CASSPGTRWNTGELFF. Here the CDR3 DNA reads TGTGCCAGCAGCCCGGGTACGAGATGGAACACCGGGGAGCTGTTTTTT.

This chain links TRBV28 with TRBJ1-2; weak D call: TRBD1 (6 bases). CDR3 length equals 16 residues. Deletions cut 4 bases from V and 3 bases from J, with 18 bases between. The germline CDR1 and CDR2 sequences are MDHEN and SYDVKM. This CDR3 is CASSSIGGARDYGYTF. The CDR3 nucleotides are TGTGCCAGCAGTTCCATCGGGGGGGCCAGGGACTATGGCTACACCTTC.

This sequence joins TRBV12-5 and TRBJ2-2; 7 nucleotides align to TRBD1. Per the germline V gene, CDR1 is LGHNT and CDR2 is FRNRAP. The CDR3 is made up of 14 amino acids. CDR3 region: CATTRDSSTGELFF. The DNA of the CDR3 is TGTGCCACCACCCGGGACAGCTCAACCGGGGAGCTGTTTTTT.

The CDR3 spells CASSRRDSIYEQYF. The DNA for the CDR3 is TGTGCCAGCAGCCGACGGGACTCCATCTACGAGCAGTACTTC. The chain combines TRBV27 with TRBJ2-5; a possible D gene is TRBD2 (6 bases). The J call may not be correct, given that the DNA end is closer to TRBJ2-7. From germline, CDR1 is MNHEY and CDR2 SMNVEV (reference sequence). This CDR3 comprises 14 residues.

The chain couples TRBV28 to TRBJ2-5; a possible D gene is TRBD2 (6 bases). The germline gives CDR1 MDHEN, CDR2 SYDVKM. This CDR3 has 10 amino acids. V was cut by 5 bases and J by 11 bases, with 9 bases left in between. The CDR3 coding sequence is TGTGCCAGCAGTAGGGAGGAGCAGTACTTC. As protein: CASSREEQYF.

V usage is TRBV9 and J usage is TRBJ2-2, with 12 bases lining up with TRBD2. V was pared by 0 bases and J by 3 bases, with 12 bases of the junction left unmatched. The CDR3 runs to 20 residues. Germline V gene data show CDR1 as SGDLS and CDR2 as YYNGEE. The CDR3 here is CASSVGWGASGRADTGELFF. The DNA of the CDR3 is TGTGCCAGCAGCGTAGGGTGGGGGGCTAGCGGGAGGGCCGACACCGGGGAGCTGTTTTTT.

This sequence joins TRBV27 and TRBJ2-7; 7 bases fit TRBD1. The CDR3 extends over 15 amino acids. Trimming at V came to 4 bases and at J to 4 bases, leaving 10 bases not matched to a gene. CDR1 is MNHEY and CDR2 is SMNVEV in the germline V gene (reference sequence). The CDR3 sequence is CASSSPSQGQYEQYF. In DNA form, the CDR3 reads TGTGCCAGCAGTTCCCCGTCCCAGGGACAGTACGAGCAGTACTTC.